The clone carrying this T cell receptor (beta chain) turned up a few times. Other DNA sequences in this sample translate to the same CDR3. The sample comes from a study of shared clonotypes between healthy human individuals. At a deep level, the assay was run. Assay: immunoSEQ multiplex PCR; the TCRdb copy retains only in-frame clones and omits some. The table has about 480,000 clones, 60% to 85% seen once. In germline, CDR1 is SGHTA, CDR2 FQGNSA. J was trimmed by 2 bases and V by 2 bases; bases with no gene match: 3. The CDR3 loop spans 16 amino acids. All participating donors were Caucasian adults from Nashville, Tennessee.

The sequence derives from a middle-aged woman in good health. Some clones in this sample may be carry-over from other donors' samples. This sequence joins TRBV7-2 and TRBJ2-3; TRBD2 matches 11 bases. The material sequenced was PBMCs. In DNA, the CDR3 is TGTGCCAGCAGCTTACGACTAGCGGGAATCACAGATACGCAGTATTTT. Protein sequence: CASSLRLAGITDTQYF. Together with reference TRBV7-2 and TRBJ2-3, the CDR3 gives the full variable domain: GAGVSQSPSNKVTEKGKDVELRCDPISGHTALYWYRQSLGQGLEFLIYFQGNSAPDKSGLPSDRFSAERTGGSVSTLTIQRTQQEDSAVYLCASSLRLAGITDTQYFGPGTRLTVL.